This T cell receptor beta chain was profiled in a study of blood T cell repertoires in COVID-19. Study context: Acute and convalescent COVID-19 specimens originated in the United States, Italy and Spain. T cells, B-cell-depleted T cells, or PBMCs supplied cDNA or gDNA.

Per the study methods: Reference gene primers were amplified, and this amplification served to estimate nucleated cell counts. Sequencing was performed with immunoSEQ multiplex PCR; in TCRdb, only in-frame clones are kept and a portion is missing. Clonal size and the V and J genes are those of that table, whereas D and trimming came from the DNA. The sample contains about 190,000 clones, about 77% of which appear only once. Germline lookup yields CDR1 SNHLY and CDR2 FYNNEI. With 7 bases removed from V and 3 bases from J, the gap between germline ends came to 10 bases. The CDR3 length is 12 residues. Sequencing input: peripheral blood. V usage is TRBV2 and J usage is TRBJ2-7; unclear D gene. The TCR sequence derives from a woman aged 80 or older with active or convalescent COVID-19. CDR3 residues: CASTSSFYEQYF. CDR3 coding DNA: TGTGCCAGCACCTCGAGTTTCTACGAGCAGTACTTC.